This TCR beta chain was recovered during a study of shared clonotypes between healthy human individuals. Repertoires were generated with immunoSEQ multiplex PCR, while TCRdb's copy carries only in-frame clones and drops some. This sample has roughly 2 million clones, with roughly 94% found just once. This clone was counted only a few times. Its antigen is unidentified. In the same sample, other DNA sequences code for this CDR3. Positive CCR7 selection of CD45RO-negative cells yielded the naive CD8 cells, and terminally differentiated effector memory CD45RA+ cells were excluded. V shed 2 bases and J shed 3 bases, with 8 bases lying between them. Germline V gives CDR1 WSHSY, CDR2 SAAADI. The CDR3 has 13 residues. Points from the study as a whole: Large depth notwithstanding, sorted-subset sequencing proved incomplete by rarefaction.

V and J are TRBV10-2 and TRBJ2-7, with D perhaps matching TRBD1 (6 bases). This clonotype originated in a man younger than 35 in good health. Sequenced material: naive CD8+ T cells sorted from blood. CDR3 residues: CASSEGQNYEQYF. CDR3 nucleotide sequence: TGCGCCAGCAGTGAGGGACAGAACTACGAGCAGTACTTC.